The T cell receptor (beta chain) described here comes from a study of OX40 agonist ivuxolimab in advanced cancers. There are 14 residues in the CDR3. Germline V gene lookup returns CDR1 GTSNPN and CDR2 SVGIG (reference sequence). V was shortened by 3 bases and J by 8 bases, with 19 bases between the two germline ends. Profiling relied on immunoSEQ multiplex PCR, and the TCRdb table lists in-frame clones only, not all of them. In the table there are tens of thousands of clones, about four fifths of which are singletons. This clone occurred a few times. Sequenced material: CD4+ or CD8+ T cells sorted from blood, taken in a trial of the OX40 agonist ivuxolimab. V gene TRBV30 combines with J gene TRBJ1-2; D gene ambiguous. This sequence originates from an adult with an advanced solid tumor such as melanoma, head and neck, liver or kidney cancer. In DNA form, the CDR3 reads TGTGCCTGGAGGGCCCAACTGGCTGGGATGGGCTACACCTTC. Translated: CAWRAQLAGMGYTF.